Below, 9 T cell receptor beta chains from the same sample are listed, as sequenced in a study of low-dose radiotherapy and immunotherapy resistance in tumors. With TRAV- and TRBV-specific primers, first-strand cDNA was made, covering the alpha and beta chains. A constant-region primer paired with the V-primer adapter amplified TCRs over about 20 PCR cycles. TCRdb reprocessed the reads with MiXCR, giving one entry per CDR3 protein. The table has around 13,000 distinct CDR3 sequences, about 74% seen once. These receptors all stem from a human donor with advanced metastatic prostate, ovarian, gallbladder or colorectal cancer (not recorded which). This table probably holds off-target reads from a library built for another chain.

This chain uses TRBV5-8 with TRBJ2-1, with 7 bases matching TRBD1. Germline loops: CDR1 SGHTS, CDR2 YDEGEE. V dropped 3 bases and J dropped 9; count of bases not matched to a gene: 12. The CDR3 covers 15 residues. The DNA for the CDR3 is TGTGCCAGCAGCTCCACGGACAGGTTTCCGAGTGAGCAGTTCTTC. The encoded protein is CASSSTDRFPSEQFF.

The genes are TRBV15 and TRBJ2-4, with TRBD1 as a possible D gene (6 bases). The V and J ends lost 4 bases and 1 base respectively, with 14 bases between them. The CDR3 has 16 amino acids. The germline V gene has CDR1 LNHNV and CDR2 YYDKDF (reference sequence). CDR3 amino acids: CATSTDRPGAKNIQYF. The CDR3 nucleotides are TGTGCCACCAGCACTGACAGGCCCGGGGCCAAAAACATTCAGTACTTC. Using reference TRBV15 and TRBJ2-4 for the parts outside the CDR3, the full variable domain is DAMVIQNPRYQVTQFGKPVTLSCSQTLNHNVMYWYQQKSSQAPKLLFHYYDKDFNNEADTPDNFQSRRPNTSFCFLDIRSPGLGDTAMYLCATSTDRPGAKNIQYFGAGTRLSVL.

The chain combines TRBV10-3 with TRBJ2-7; 7 positions match TRBD2. Germline assignment: CDR1 ENHRY and CDR2 SYGVKD. V lost 3 bases, J lost 1 base, and 6 bases stayed unmatched. CDR3 length: 15 amino acids. As DNA, the CDR3 is TGTGCCATCAGTGATCCAGCGGGGCTGTCCTACGAGCAGTACTTC. Its protein is CAISDPAGLSYEQYF.

This chain links TRBV10-3 with TRBJ2-1; 11 nucleotides agree with TRBD2. Germline V CDR1 and CDR2: ENHRY, SYGVKD. V trimming: 0 bases; J trimming: 4 bases; junction bases outside the gene matches: 5. The CDR3 has 17 residues. CDR3 residues: CAISESTPSGGYNEQFF. DNA of the CDR3: TGTGCCATCAGTGAGTCGACCCCTAGCGGGGGGTACAATGAGCAGTTCTTC.

The chain carries TRBV10-3 and TRBJ2-3; a possible D gene is TRBD1 (5 bases). CDR3 length equals 17 residues. Germline CDR1 and CDR2: ENHRY and SYGVKD. The germline V and J ends were trimmed by 6 bases and 0 bases, with 19 bases remaining between them. As DNA, the CDR3 is TGTGCCATCAGAGCCCTGGGCGACAGAGCTAGCACAGATACGCAGTATTTT. As protein: CAIRALGDRASTDTQYF.

The rearrangement uses TRBV13 and TRBJ1-1, with 11 bases identical to TRBD1. The V segment lost 5 bases and the J segment 3 bases; nucleotides outside the gene matches: 8. The CDR3 spans 16 residues. Germline CDR1 and CDR2: PRHDT and FYEKMQ (reference sequence). This chain's CDR3 is CASSPPGQGADTEAFF. Here the CDR3 DNA reads TGTGCCAGCAGCCCCCCCGGACAGGGGGCGGACACTGAAGCTTTCTTT.

This rearrangement joins TRBV29-1 to TRBJ1-2, with unresolved D. Trimming pared 3 bases from V and 7 bases from J, leaving 9 bases between. The CDR3 covers 11 residues. Germline V CDR1 and CDR2: SQVTM, ANQGSEA. CDR3: CSVEVGSGYTF. Here the CDR3 DNA reads TGCAGCGTTGAGGTCGGTTCTGGCTACACCTTC.

The V call is TRBV29-1, the J call TRBJ2-5, with TRBD2 as a possible D gene (6 bases). Trimming left V 7 bases short and J 4 bases short, with 16 bases between. The length of the CDR3 is 13 residues. CDR1 and CDR2 (germline): SQVTM, ANQGSEA. The CDR3 DNA is TGCAGCGGGGGAGGCAATTTGAGAGAGACCCAGTACTTC. Encoded protein: CSGGGNLRETQYF. The variable domain in full, completed from reference TRBV29-1 and TRBJ2-5, reads SAVISQKPSRDICQRGTSLTIQCQVDSQVTMMFWYRQQPGQSLTLIATANQGSEATYESGFVIDKFPISRPNLTFSTLTVSNMSPEDSSIYLCSGGGNLRETQYFGPGTRLLVL.

The chain is built from TRBV12-3 or TRBV12-4 and TRBJ2-1, with a possible D match to TRBD1 (5 bases). The CDR3 is 14 amino acids. V was trimmed by 6 bases and J by 5 bases, leaving 14 bases between them. CDR3 residues: CASSLPQGHNEQFF. The CDR3 nucleotides read TGTGCCAGCAGCCTTCCGCAGGGCCACAATGAGCAGTTCTTC.